Below are 18 T cell receptor beta chains sequenced from a single sample in a study of blood T cell repertoires in COVID-19. The assay was immunoSEQ multiplex PCR, and TCRdb's table has in-frame clones only and misses some. The sample holds about 59,000 clones, about nine tenths seen once. The sample was peripheral blood. These receptors all stem from a human donor in a cohort sampled during active COVID-19.

The chain joins TRBV18 to TRBJ1-4; D gene unclear. Germline-derived CDR1 and CDR2 are KGHSH and LQKENI. The ends were cut back, 1 base at V and 5 bases at J, with 5 bases in the middle. The CDR3 covers 13 residues. The CDR3 nucleotides are TGTGCCAGCTCACCACAGCGAAATGAAAAACTGTTTTTT. Translated, it gives CASSPQRNEKLFF.

This clone showed up just once. This sequence joins TRBV3-1 (or the pseudogene TRBV3-2) and TRBJ1-2; D may be TRBD1 (5 bases). This CDR3 is 12 amino acids long. V was trimmed by 3 bases and J by 5 bases, leaving 7 bases between them. Germline CDR1 and CDR2: LGHDT and YNNKEL (reference sequence). The CDR3 region is CASSQGPYGYTF. The CDR3 DNA reads as TGTGCCAGCAGCCAGGGGCCATATGGCTACACCTTC.

The chain has TRBV19 and TRBJ2-3; 8 positions match TRBD2. The CDR3 consists of 16 residues. With 2 bases clipped from V and 1 base from J, the junction kept 5 bases outside the gene matches. Germline CDR1 is LNHDA and CDR2 is SQIVND (reference sequence). This CDR3 reads CASSIWPAGGTDTQYF. CDR3 in DNA: TGTGCCAGTAGTATATGGCCAGCGGGAGGCACAGATACGCAGTATTTT.

This clone has more than one count but fewer than ten. The chain uses TRBV5-1 and TRBJ2-7; 9 positions match TRBD1. The CDR3 is made up of 14 amino acids. CDR1 SGHRS and CDR2 YFSETQ come from the germline V gene. Trimming cost V 0 bases and J 3 bases; bases outside gene matches: 1. DNA of the CDR3: TGCGCCAGCAGCTTGGGGGACAGGGTCTACGAGCAGTACTTC. It is translated as CASSLGDRVYEQYF.

V and J are TRBV9 and TRBJ2-5; TRBD2 might be the D (5 bases). Per the germline V gene, CDR1 is SGDLS and CDR2 is YYNGEE. The CDR3 is 14 residues long. V lost 0 bases and J 4 bases, leaving 10 bases between the germline ends. This CDR3 is CASSVGAGLETQYF. In DNA form, the CDR3 reads TGTGCCAGCAGCGTAGGGGCCGGACTAGAGACCCAGTACTTC.

The chain combines TRBV6-5 with TRBJ2-7; 10 bases are shared with TRBD1. Unmatched junction bases numbered 8, after V lost 7 bases and J lost 5 bases. Looked up from germline, CDR1 is MNHEY and CDR2 is SVGAGI. The CDR3 loop spans 14 amino acids. The DNA of the CDR3 is TGTGCCAGCACCTCGACAGGGGGCAGGCACGAGCAGTACTTC. Translating gives CASTSTGGRHEQYF.

The rearrangement links TRBV19 to TRBJ2-2; 7 nucleotides line up with TRBD2. This CDR3 comprises 18 residues. Trimming at V came to 5 bases and at J to 9 bases, leaving 21 bases not matched to a gene. Germline CDR1 LNHDA, CDR2 SQIVND (reference sequence). CDR3 in DNA: TGTGCCAGTAGTTCCCGCGGCGGGCTAGCGGCAGCGGGACGGGAGCTGTTTTTT. The encoded protein is CASSSRGGLAAAGRELFF.

This chain joins TRBV3-1 (or the pseudogene TRBV3-2) and TRBJ1-6; 9 bases fit TRBD1. CDR3 length: 15 amino acids. Germline CDR1 reads LGHDT; CDR2 reads YNNKEL (reference sequence). After removal of 2 bases from V and 8 bases from J, the junction contained 4 bases not matched to a gene. This chain's CDR3 is CASSQQGQGYSPLHF. CDR3 sequence (DNA): TGTGCCAGCAGCCAACAAGGACAGGGGTATTCACCCCTCCACTTT.

J is TRBJ2-7 and V is TRBV11-1, with D possibly being TRBD1 (6 bases). V shed 0 bases and J shed 3 bases, with 18 bases lying between them. The germline V gene encodes CDR1 SGHAT and CDR2 FQDESV (reference sequence). The CDR3 sequence is 17 residues long. The CDR3 region has the DNA TGTGCCAGCAGCTTAGCGGAATTGGGGGCGCGGAGCTACGAGCAGTACTTC. This encodes CASSLAELGARSYEQYF.

CDR3 in DNA: TGTGCCAGCAGTTCTGGGACTAGCGGCGCCGGGGAGCAGTTCTTC. Protein product: CASSSGTSGAGEQFF. This chain joins TRBV28 and TRBJ2-1; 11 bases line up with TRBD2. The CDR3 has 15 residues. J gave up 10 bases and V 4 bases, and 9 bases lay outside the gene matches. Germline values: CDR1 MDHEN, CDR2 SYDVKM.

This chain joins TRBV5-1 and TRBJ1-1, with D maybe TRBD1 (6 bases). Germline lookup yields CDR1 SGHRS and CDR2 YFSETQ. V was shortened by 4 bases and J by 2 bases, with 12 bases between the two germline ends. CDR3 length: 14 residues. The CDR3 DNA follows: TGCGCCAGCAGCGCCTGGGACACAAACACTGAAGCTTTCTTT. This gives the protein CASSAWDTNTEAFF.

The V call is TRBV7-6, the J call TRBJ1-5, with 7 bases fitting TRBD1. Germline V CDR1 and CDR2: SGHVS, FNYEAQ. This CDR3 has 14 amino acids. Unmatched junction bases numbered 7, after V lost 4 bases and J lost 7 bases. The CDR3 reads CASSWGTGAQPQHF. CDR3 in DNA: TGTGCCAGCAGCTGGGGAACAGGGGCACAGCCCCAGCATTTT.

This sequence joins TRBV19 and TRBJ1-5; 9 nucleotides line up with TRBD1. Germline V gene lookup returns CDR1 LNHDA and CDR2 SQIVND (reference sequence). The CDR3 is 15 residues long. V was pared by 6 bases and J by 5 bases, with 8 bases of the junction left unmatched. The CDR3 spells CASRKQGAGDQPQHF. The CDR3 DNA reads TGTGCCAGTAGAAAACAGGGGGCAGGGGATCAGCCCCAGCATTTT.

The chain recombines TRBV7-8 with TRBJ1-6; D unresolved. V lost 1 base and J 0 bases, leaving 10 bases between the germline ends. The CDR3 spans 17 residues. Germline V gene data show CDR1 as SGHVS and CDR2 as FQNEAQ. The CDR3 loop reads CASSLEGGSSYNSPLHF. As DNA, the CDR3 is TGTGCCAGCAGCTTAGAAGGCGGTAGCTCCTATAATTCACCCCTCCACTTT.

J is TRBJ2-3 and V is TRBV5-1; D call uncertain. The CDR3 has 12 residues. Germline CDR1 reads SGHRS; CDR2 reads YFSETQ. V shed 5 bases and J shed 1 base, with 5 bases lying between them. CDR3 in DNA: TGCGCCAGCAGTCCTGGCACAGATACGCAGTATTTT. This translates into CASSPGTDTQYF.

The chain couples TRBV6-5 to TRBJ1-1; D unresolved. The CDR3 is 13 residues long. V was clipped by 5 bases and J by 1 base, with 8 bases between them. The germline V gene has CDR1 MNHEY and CDR2 SVGAGI. The CDR3 loop is CASSRLENTEAFF. CDR3 bases: TGTGCCAGCAGTAGATTAGAGAACACTGAAGCTTTCTTT.

This clone was recorded a few times. The chain recombines TRBV25-1 with TRBJ1-4; D is undetermined. This CDR3 is built from 13 residues. The V and J ends lost 11 bases and 7 bases respectively, with 17 bases between them. Per germline, CDR1 MGHDK and CDR2 SYGVNS. The DNA of the CDR3 is TGTGCCTCGACCACGGCGGGCGCTGAAAAACTGTTTTTT. Its protein product is CASTTAGAEKLFF. Combining the CDR3 with reference TRBV25-1 and TRBJ1-4 gives the whole variable domain EADIYQTPRYLVIGTGKKITLECSQTMGHDKMYWYQQDPGMELHLIHYSYGVNSTEKGDLSSESTVSRIRTEHFPLTLESARPSHTSQYLCASTTAGAEKLFFGSGTQLSVL.

Only a few counts were recorded for this clone. The V and J genes are TRBV5-5 and TRBJ1-1, with D unresolved. The V end lost 2 bases, the J end lost 1 base, and 21 bases lay between the germline ends. Germline V CDR1 and CDR2: SGHKS, YYEKEE (reference sequence). This CDR3 contains 18 residues. CDR3 region: CASSFGITSGLPNTEAFF. In nucleotides, the CDR3 is TGTGCCAGCAGCTTTGGAATAACTTCAGGCCTACCGAACACTGAAGCTTTCTTT.